These 5 T cell receptor beta chains came from one sample sequenced in a study of blood T cell repertoires in COVID-19. Only in-frame clones appear in the TCRdb table, and some are missing; sequencing was by immunoSEQ multiplex PCR. The table shows about 310,000 clones, with approximately 81% occurring only once. The sample taken for sequencing was PBMCs or T cells enriched from blood (not recorded which). These receptors all stem from a woman in her 30s who had been exposed to COVID-19.

The chain's CDR3 is CASKGAQSSYNSPLHF. The CDR3 bases are TGTGCCAGCAAGGGGGCCCAGAGCTCCTATAATTCACCCCTCCACTTT. The V call is TRBV19, the J call TRBJ1-6, with TRBD1 identical over 7 bases. The CDR3 runs 16 residues. The V and J ends lost 9 bases and 0 bases, in that order; junction bases with no gene match: 8. The germline V gene has CDR1 LNHDA and CDR2 SQIVND (reference sequence).

V gene TRBV5-1 combines with J gene TRBJ2-5, with 10 positions matching TRBD1. This CDR3 is built from 14 residues. Germline values: CDR1 SGHRS, CDR2 YFSETQ. V was clipped by 4 bases and J by 5 bases; unmatched bases: 5. CDR3: CASSRQGAEETQYF. For the CDR3, the DNA is TGCGCCAGCAGCCGACAGGGGGCGGAGGAGACCCAGTACTTC.

The chain recombines TRBV19 with TRBJ1-1; possibly TRBD1 for D (5 bases). V dropped 8 bases and J dropped 1 base, with 20 bases sitting between them. The CDR3 has 16 residues. Germline CDR1 LNHDA, CDR2 SQIVND (reference sequence). CDR3 coding DNA: TGTGCCAGTCATACGGTCGGTGCCGACAGGAACACTGAAGCTTTCTTT. Protein product: CASHTVGADRNTEAFF.

The gene calls are TRBV7-8 and TRBJ1-6; D is ambiguous. The V end was cut by 2 bases, the J end by 0 bases, with 11 bases between. The CDR3 loop spans 17 amino acids. CDR1 is SGHVS, CDR2 FQNEAQ, per germline. The CDR3 bases are TGTGCCAGCAGCTTAAGAGGTCAGAGCTCCTATAATTCACCCCTCCACTTT. This gives the protein CASSLRGQSSYNSPLHF.

J is TRBJ2-2 and V is TRBV12-5, with 15 nucleotides matching TRBD2. The CDR3 is 19 residues long. With V trimmed by 3 bases and J by 4 bases, 9 bases remained unmatched. The germline CDR1 and CDR2 sequences are LGHNT and FRNRAP. CDR3 sequence reads: CASGFQVGLAGGGTGELFF. The CDR3, as DNA: TGTGCTAGTGGTTTTCAGGTGGGACTAGCGGGAGGTGGCACCGGGGAGCTGTTTTTT.